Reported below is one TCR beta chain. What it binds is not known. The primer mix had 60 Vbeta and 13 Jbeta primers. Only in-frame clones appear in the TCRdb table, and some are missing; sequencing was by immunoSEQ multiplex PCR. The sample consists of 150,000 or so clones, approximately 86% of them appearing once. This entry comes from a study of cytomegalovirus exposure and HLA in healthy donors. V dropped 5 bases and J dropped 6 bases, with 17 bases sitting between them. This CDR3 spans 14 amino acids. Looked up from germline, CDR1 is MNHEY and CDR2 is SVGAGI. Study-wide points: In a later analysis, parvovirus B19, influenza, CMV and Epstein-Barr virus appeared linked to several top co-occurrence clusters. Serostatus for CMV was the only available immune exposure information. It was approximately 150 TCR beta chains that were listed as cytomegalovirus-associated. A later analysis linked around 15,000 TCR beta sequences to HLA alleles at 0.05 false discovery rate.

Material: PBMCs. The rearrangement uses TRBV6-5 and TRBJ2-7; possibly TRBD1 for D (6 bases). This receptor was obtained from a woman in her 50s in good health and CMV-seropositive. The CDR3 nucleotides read TGTGCCAGCAGTCCTCCTCAGGGGCGCGGCGAGCAGTACTTC. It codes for CASSPPQGRGEQYF.